The 22 T cell receptor beta chains given below trace back to one sample, sequenced in a study of T cell changes during pregnancy in multiple sclerosis (dated 2019 in TCRdb). To prepare the library, the immunoSEQ multiplex PCR assay was applied. TCRdb took this table from immuneACCESS and kept in-frame rearrangements with V and J called. Such tables lack part of the clones; where checked against another copy, unresolved V genes explain under half of the gap, and the rest is unexplained. The sample profile shows roughly 29,000 clones; around nine tenths of them were found once. The biggest ten clones account for roughly 5.8% of the sample. This specimen consisted of CD8+ T cells from peripheral blood mononuclear cells, obtained before pregnancy. These receptors came from a female donor with multiple sclerosis, enrolled in a pregnancy study.

The chain couples TRBV28 to TRBJ1-1, with D possibly TRBD1 on 6 matching bases. Germline V gene lookup returns CDR1 MDHEN and CDR2 SYDVKM. The CDR3 extends over 15 amino acids. Trimming removed 7 bases from V and 0 bases from J, with 15 bases in between. This chain's CDR3 is CASNKETGMNTEAFF. The CDR3, as DNA: TGTGCCAGCAACAAGGAAACAGGGATGAACACTGAAGCTTTCTTT.

The gene calls are TRBV5-4 and TRBJ2-3; 9 nucleotides match TRBD2. Germline V CDR1 and CDR2: SGHNT, YYREEE (reference sequence). V lost 4 bases to trimming and J lost 2 bases; unmatched junction nucleotides: 17. This CDR3 contains 19 residues. This chain's CDR3 is CASSPPRASGEFFTDTQYF. Here the CDR3 DNA reads TGTGCCAGCAGCCCTCCCCGCGCTAGCGGGGAATTCTTCACAGATACGCAGTATTTT.

V gene TRBV28 combines with J gene TRBJ2-7; D unresolved. The CDR3 has 13 residues. Trimming took 4 bases from V and 0 from J, leaving 7 bases between them. In germline, CDR1 is MDHEN, CDR2 SYDVKM. The CDR3, as DNA: TGTGCCAGCAGTTCCCGCGTCTCCTACGAGCAGTACTTC. Translated, it gives CASSSRVSYEQYF.

This clone was counted a single time. This chain joins TRBV7-9 and TRBJ1-5; D gene uncertain. The CDR3 loop spans 14 amino acids. Germline-derived CDR1 and CDR2 are SEHNR and FQNEAQ (reference sequence). Trimming pared 1 base from V and 4 bases from J, leaving 8 bases between. CDR3 nucleotides: TGTGCCAGCAGCTTAGGTCCCGGGAATCAGCCCCAGCATTTT. Encoded protein: CASSLGPGNQPQHF.

CDR3 region: CASQGQYTGELFF. CDR3 sequence (DNA): TGTGCCAGCCAGGGGCAGTACACCGGGGAGCTGTTTTTT. V gene TRBV6-1 combines with J gene TRBJ2-2; D is perhaps TRBD1 (6 bases). The CDR3 extends over 13 amino acids. Between the trimmed V and J ends, which lost 8 bases and 3 bases, there was a span of 10 bases. Germline CDR1 MNHNS, CDR2 SASEGT.

Only one count was recorded for this clone. The chain links TRBV10-2 to TRBJ2-7; tentative D call: TRBD2 (5 bases). The germline V and J ends were trimmed by 3 bases and 5 bases, with 20 bases remaining between them. CDR1 WSHSY and CDR2 SAAADI come from the germline V gene. The CDR3 consists of 16 residues. The DNA for the CDR3 is TGCGCCAGCAGTGAAAGCGGAAGCCTTGGCCTCGACGAGCAGTACTTC. Amino acids: CASSESGSLGLDEQYF.

The chain uses TRBV29-1 and TRBJ2-7, with 9 bases aligning to TRBD2. The CDR3 covers 13 residues. V shed 4 bases and J 1 base; nucleotides not matched to a gene: 2. Germline V gene lookup returns CDR1 SQVTM and CDR2 ANQGSEA. In nucleotides, the CDR3 is TGCAGCGTTGGCCTAGCGGGATCCTACGAGCAGTACTTC. Translation gives CSVGLAGSYEQYF.

V and J are TRBV15 and TRBJ1-1, with D perhaps TRBD1 (5 bases). CDR1 and CDR2 from the germline V gene are LNHNV and YYDKDF (reference sequence). The CDR3 is made up of 13 amino acids. Trimming removed 8 bases from V and 2 bases from J, with 12 bases in between. DNA for the CDR3: TGTGCCACCTCAGACAGCCTCAACACTGAAGCTTTCTTT. Translated: CATSDSLNTEAFF.

This clone was seen more than once but under ten times. This chain connects TRBV4-1 to TRBJ1-1; TRBD1 agrees at 7 bases. The germline V gene has CDR1 MGHRA and CDR2 YSYEKL. The CDR3 is 16 residues long. Trimming at V came to 4 bases and at J to 3 bases, leaving 11 bases not matched to a gene. The CDR3 region is CASSLLRTTGDTEAFF. Here the CDR3 DNA reads TGCGCCAGCAGCCTTCTCAGGACTACAGGGGACACTGAAGCTTTCTTT.

The chain uses TRBV11-3 and TRBJ2-5, with D perhaps TRBD2 (6 bases). V was clipped by 0 bases and J by 4 bases, with 15 bases between them. CDR3 length: 16 amino acids. Germline CDR1 is SGHNT and CDR2 is YENEEA. For the CDR3, the DNA is TGTGCCAGCAGCTTAGAAAGCGCGGAGGGACGAGAGACCCAGTACTTC. Its protein product is CASSLESAEGRETQYF.

The genes are TRBV2 and TRBJ2-7; 7 bases fit TRBD2. The CDR3 covers 13 residues. Trimming cost V 8 bases and J 5 bases; bases outside gene matches: 9. Germline V lookup: CDR1 SNHLY, CDR2 FYNNEI. The CDR3 protein is CASPGRGLNEQYF. Here the CDR3 DNA reads TGTGCCAGCCCGGGGAGGGGTCTGAACGAGCAGTACTTC. Combining the CDR3 with reference TRBV2 and TRBJ2-7 gives the whole variable domain EPEVTQTPSHQVTQMGQEVILRCVPISNHLYFYWYRQILGQKVEFLVSFYNNEISEKSEIFDDQFSVERPDGSNFTLKIRSTKLEDSAMYFCASPGRGLNEQYFGPGTRLTVT.

The J gene is TRBJ2-7, the V gene TRBV11-2; 12 nucleotides align to TRBD2. The CDR3 is 15 amino acids. Looked up from germline, CDR1 is SGHAT and CDR2 is FQNNGV. V shed 4 bases and J 2 bases; nucleotides not matched to a gene: 3. The CDR3 DNA sequence: TGTGCCAGCAGCTCGACTAGCGGGAGAGCCTACGAGCAGTACTTC. This codes for CASSSTSGRAYEQYF.

V usage is TRBV19 and J usage is TRBJ2-1; TRBD2 aligns across 11 bases. J lost 4 bases, V lost 5 bases, and 1 base had no gene match. Germline V lookup: CDR1 LNHDA, CDR2 SQIVND (reference sequence). The CDR3 loop spans 14 amino acids. The CDR3 bases are TGTGCCAGTAGTCTAGCGGGGGGTTACAATGAGCAGTTCTTC. This sequence encodes CASSLAGGYNEQFF. Full variable domain (missing parts from reference TRBV19 and TRBJ2-1): DGGITQSPKYLFRKEGQNVTLSCEQNLNHDAMYWYRQDPGQGLRLIYYSQIVNDFQKGDIAEGYSVSREKKESFPLTVTSAQKNPTAFYLCASSLAGGYNEQFFGPGTRLTVL.

The J gene is TRBJ1-2, the V gene TRBV15; D is unresolved. CDR1 is LNHNV, CDR2 YYDKDF, per germline (reference sequence). CDR3 length equals 14 residues. V was trimmed by 0 bases and J by 4 bases, leaving 9 bases between them. The CDR3 here is CATSRDRLGYGYTF. In nucleotides, the CDR3 is TGTGCCACCAGCAGAGATCGGCTAGGCTATGGCTACACCTTC.

A single count supports this clone. The chain couples TRBV7-9 to TRBJ1-2; D remains ambiguous. The CDR3 has 15 residues. Germline V gene data show CDR1 as SEHNR and CDR2 as FQNEAQ (reference sequence). V was cut by 5 bases and J by 1 base, with 14 bases left in between. This CDR3 reads CASSMTTEVNYGYTF. The DNA for the CDR3 is TGTGCCAGCAGCATGACGACGGAGGTTAACTATGGCTACACCTTC.

CDR3 DNA: TGTGCCAGCAGCCCTGGGCGGACAGGATCCTACGAGCAGTACTTC. Translation gives CASSPGRTGSYEQYF. The chain couples TRBV7-9 to TRBJ2-7; 7 bases match TRBD1. V was pared by 5 bases and J by 1 base, with 8 bases of the junction left unmatched. The CDR3 has 15 amino acids. Germline values: CDR1 SEHNR, CDR2 FQNEAQ (reference sequence).

This clone came up once. The J gene is TRBJ2-1, the V gene TRBV12-5; 15 nucleotides agree with TRBD2. The CDR3 is made up of 15 amino acids. Germline values: CDR1 LGHNT, CDR2 FRNRAP. J gave up 12 bases and V 5 bases, and 8 bases lay outside the gene matches. In DNA form, the CDR3 reads TGTGCTAGTGGTCCGGGACTAGCGGGGGGCGGGTGGCAGTTCTTC. Encoded protein: CASGPGLAGGGWQFF. The full variable domain, in which reference TRBV12-5 and TRBJ2-1 provide the parts outside the CDR3, is DARVTQTPRHKVTEMGQEVTMRCQPILGHNTVFWYRQTMMQGLELLAYFRNRAPLDDSGMPKDRFSAEMPDATLATLKIQPSEPRDSAVYFCASGPGLAGGGWQFFGPGTRLTVL.

The gene calls are TRBV19 and TRBJ1-1, with D possibly matching TRBD1 (5 bases). Germline V lookup: CDR1 LNHDA, CDR2 SQIVND (reference sequence). V lost 3 bases, J lost 1 base, and 9 bases lay in between. The CDR3 contains 14 residues. The CDR3 bases are TGTGCCAGTAGTATTAAACAGGAGAACACTGAAGCTTTCTTT. Its translation: CASSIKQENTEAFF. Full variable domain (outside the CDR3, taken from reference TRBV19 and TRBJ1-1): DGGITQSPKYLFRKEGQNVTLSCEQNLNHDAMYWYRQDPGQGLRLIYYSQIVNDFQKGDIAEGYSVSREKKESFPLTVTSAQKNPTAFYLCASSIKQENTEAFFGQGTRLTVV.

DNA for the CDR3: TGTGCCAGCAGCTCCCACCAGGGGGTTCCCTACGAGCAGTACTTC. It codes for CASSSHQGVPYEQYF. The rearrangement uses TRBV5-5 and TRBJ2-7; TRBD1 matches at 7 bases. The CDR3 length is 15 residues. Germline V gene lookup returns CDR1 SGHKS and CDR2 YYEKEE (reference sequence). The trim removed 3 bases at V and 2 bases at J, leaving 8 bases unmatched.

This clone occurred a few times. CDR3 region: CASSPQGERQPQHF. CDR3 in DNA: TGTGCCAGCAGCCCACAGGGGGAAAGACAGCCCCAGCATTTT. The V gene is TRBV7-9, the J gene TRBJ1-5; 8 bases map to TRBD1. CDR1 and CDR2 (germline): SEHNR, FQNEAQ (reference sequence). Trimming at V came to 5 bases and at J to 7 bases, leaving 7 bases not matched to a gene. This CDR3 spans 14 amino acids.

The genes are TRBV11-2 and TRBJ2-7, with TRBD1 as a possible D gene (5 bases). CDR3 size: 14 residues. The germline CDR1 and CDR2 sequences are SGHAT and FQNNGV. V lost 1 base to trimming and J lost 1 base, with 8 bases between them. The CDR3 region is CASSLVSGSYEQYF. CDR3 nucleotides: TGTGCCAGCAGCTTAGTTTCAGGGTCCTACGAGCAGTACTTC.

The V gene is TRBV2, the J gene TRBJ2-7; D is possibly TRBD1 (6 bases). The CDR3 contains 15 residues. Germline V gene data show CDR1 as SNHLY and CDR2 as FYNNEI. Trimming removed 6 bases from V and 3 bases from J, with 18 bases in between. CDR3 region: CASRGTGSVIYEQYF. The CDR3 region has the DNA TGTGCCAGCAGGGGAACAGGGTCCGTCATCTACGAGCAGTACTTC.